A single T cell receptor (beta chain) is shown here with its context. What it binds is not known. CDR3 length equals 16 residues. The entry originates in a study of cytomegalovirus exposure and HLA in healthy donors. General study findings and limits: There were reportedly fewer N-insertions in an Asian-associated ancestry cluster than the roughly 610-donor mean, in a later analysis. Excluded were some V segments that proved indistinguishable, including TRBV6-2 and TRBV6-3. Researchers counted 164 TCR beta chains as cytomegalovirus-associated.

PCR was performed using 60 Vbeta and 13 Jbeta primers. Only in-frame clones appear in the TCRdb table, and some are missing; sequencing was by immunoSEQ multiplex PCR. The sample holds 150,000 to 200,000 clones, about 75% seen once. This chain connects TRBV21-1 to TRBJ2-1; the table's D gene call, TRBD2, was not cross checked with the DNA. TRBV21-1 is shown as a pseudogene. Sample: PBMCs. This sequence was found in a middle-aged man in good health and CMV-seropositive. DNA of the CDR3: TGTGCCAGCAGCAATAGACTAGCGGAGGACTACAATGAGCAGTTCTTC. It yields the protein CASSNRLAEDYNEQFF.